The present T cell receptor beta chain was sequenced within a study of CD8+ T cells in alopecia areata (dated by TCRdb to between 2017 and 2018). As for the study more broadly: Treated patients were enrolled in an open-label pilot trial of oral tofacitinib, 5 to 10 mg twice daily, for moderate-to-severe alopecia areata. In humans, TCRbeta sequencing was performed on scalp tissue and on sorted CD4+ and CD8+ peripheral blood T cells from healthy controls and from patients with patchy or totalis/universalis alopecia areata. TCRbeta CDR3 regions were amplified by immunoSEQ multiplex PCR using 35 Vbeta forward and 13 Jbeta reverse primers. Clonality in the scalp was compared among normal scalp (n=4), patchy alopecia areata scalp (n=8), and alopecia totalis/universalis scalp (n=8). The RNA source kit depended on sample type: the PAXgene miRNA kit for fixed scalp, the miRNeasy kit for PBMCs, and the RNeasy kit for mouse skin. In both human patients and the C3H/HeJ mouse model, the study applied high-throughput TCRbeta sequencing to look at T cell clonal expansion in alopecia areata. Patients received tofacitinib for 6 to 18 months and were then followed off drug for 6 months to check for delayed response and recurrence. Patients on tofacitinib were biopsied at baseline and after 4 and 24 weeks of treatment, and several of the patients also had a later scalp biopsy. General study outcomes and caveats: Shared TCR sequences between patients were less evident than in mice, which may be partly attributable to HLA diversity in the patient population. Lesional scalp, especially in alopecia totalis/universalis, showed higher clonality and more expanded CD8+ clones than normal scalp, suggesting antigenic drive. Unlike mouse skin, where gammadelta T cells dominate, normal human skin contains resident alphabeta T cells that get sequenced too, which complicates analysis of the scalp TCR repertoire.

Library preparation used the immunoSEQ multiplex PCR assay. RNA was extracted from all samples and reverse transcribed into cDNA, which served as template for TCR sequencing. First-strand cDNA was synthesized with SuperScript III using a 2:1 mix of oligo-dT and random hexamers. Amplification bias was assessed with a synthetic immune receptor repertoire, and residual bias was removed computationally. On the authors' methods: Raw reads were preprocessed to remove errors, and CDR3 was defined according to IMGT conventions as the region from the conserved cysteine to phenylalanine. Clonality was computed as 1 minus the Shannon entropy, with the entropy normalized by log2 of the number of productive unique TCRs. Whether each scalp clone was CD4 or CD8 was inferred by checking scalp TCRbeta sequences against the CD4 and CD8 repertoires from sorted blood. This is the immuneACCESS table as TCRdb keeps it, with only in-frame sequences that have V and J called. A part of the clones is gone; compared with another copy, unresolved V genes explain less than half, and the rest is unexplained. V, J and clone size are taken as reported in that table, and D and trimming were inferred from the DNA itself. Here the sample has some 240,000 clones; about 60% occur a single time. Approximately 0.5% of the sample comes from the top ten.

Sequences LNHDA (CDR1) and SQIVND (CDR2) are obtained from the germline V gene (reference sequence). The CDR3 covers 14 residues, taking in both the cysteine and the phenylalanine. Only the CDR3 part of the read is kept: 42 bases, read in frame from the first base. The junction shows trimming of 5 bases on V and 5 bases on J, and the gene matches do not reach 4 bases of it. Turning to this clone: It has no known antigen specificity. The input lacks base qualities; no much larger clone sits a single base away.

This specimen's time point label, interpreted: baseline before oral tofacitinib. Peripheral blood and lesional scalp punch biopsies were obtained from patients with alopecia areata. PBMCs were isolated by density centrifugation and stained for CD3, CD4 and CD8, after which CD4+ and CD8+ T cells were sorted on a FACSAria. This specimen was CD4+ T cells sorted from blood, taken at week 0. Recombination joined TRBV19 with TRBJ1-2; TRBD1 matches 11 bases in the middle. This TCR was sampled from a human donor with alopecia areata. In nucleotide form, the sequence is TGTGCCAGTAGTCGTGGACAGGGGGCATATGGCTACACCTTC. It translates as CASSRGQGAYGYTF. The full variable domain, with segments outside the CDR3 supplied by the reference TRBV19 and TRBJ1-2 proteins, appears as DGGITQSPKYLFRKEGQNVTLSCEQNLNHDAMYWYRQDPGQGLRLIYYSQIVNDFQKGDIAEGYSVSREKKESFPLTVTSAQKNPTAFYLCASSRGQGAYGYTFGSGTRLTVV.